These T cell receptor beta chains were read from a single sample in a study of blood T cells in healthy people across ages. TCRdb passed the 5' RACE reads through MiXCR, listing each CDR3 protein once. The sample yields 1.5 million to 2 million distinct CDR3 sequences, roughly 30% seen once. Sequencing was performed on blood. These receptors all stem from a woman aged 25 to 45 in good health. Each CDR3 is given with its conserved first and last residue. D genes are given only for firm matches. Size tells how often a clone was seen (once, few, many) or the class of an expanded clone, and some rows leave it out.

>NA|NA|TRBJ2-3|TRBV5-1
CASSLAGRASDTQYF
>many|NA|TRBJ2-7|TRBV6-2/TRBV6-3
CASSYSGDPSYEQYF
>NA|NA|TRBJ1-2|TRBV12-3/TRBV12-4
CASTPGGVSYGYTF
>NA|NA|TRBJ2-1|TRBV3-1
CASGRDSYNEQFF
>NA|NA|TRBJ1-5|TRBV20-1
CSASDSSGQPQHF
>NA|TRBD1|TRBJ2-5|TRBV30
CAWQTGGLETQYF
>NA|NA|TRBJ2-3|TRBV11-1
CASSSVRGPGDTQYF
>NA|TRBD2|TRBJ2-1|TRBV5-1
CASGMGLAGASYNEQFF
>few|TRBD2|TRBJ2-1|TRBV20-1
CSARVDSGRLNEQFF
>NA|TRBD2|TRBJ2-3|TRBV7-2
CASSLRPGGARRDTQYF
>NA|NA|TRBJ1-4|TRBV20-1
CSARVRAGEKLFF
>few|TRBD1|TRBJ2-5|TRBV12-3/TRBV12-4
CASSRGTGQGALETQYF
>many|NA|TRBJ2-3|TRBV7-2
CASSLPPVSTDTQYF
>NA|NA|TRBJ1-4|TRBV20-1
CSANPRAPNEKLFF
>many|NA|TRBJ2-1|TRBV29-1
CSHELFESSVQQFF
>once|NA|NA|TRBV6-1
CASSVQRDPLVEQYF
>NA|NA|NA|TRBV2
CASRVGTEQYF
>NA|NA|TRBJ2-7|TRBV28
CASSPHGAGTYEQYF
>NA|TRBD2|TRBJ2-1|TRBV27
CASSFLGLAGLGSYNEQFF
>few|NA|TRBJ1-1|TRBV4-1
CASSQPGRAAEAFF
>few|NA|TRBJ2-5|TRBV3-1
CASSPVIGGTQYF
>many|TRBD1|TRBJ2-7|TRBV4-1
CASSPPGQGTYEQYF
>NA|TRBD1|TRBJ1-3|TRBV6-1
CASSRSNGQGNSGNTIYF
>NA|NA|TRBJ2-3|TRBV7-3
CASSPTGVSLQDTQYF
>NA|NA|TRBJ1-1|TRBV2
CASSELGVGTEAFF
>few|TRBD2|TRBJ2-3|TRBV9
CASSGSTGLAGGITDTQYF
>few|NA|NA|TRBV24-1
CAIWGEKVEQYF
>few|TRBD1|TRBJ2-1|TRBV12-3/TRBV12-4
CASSSRQGRLNEQFF
>NA|TRBD2|TRBJ2-1|TRBV27
CASSLRREGLNEQFF
>few|TRBD2|TRBJ2-7|TRBV20-1
CSAFSGRVSYEQYF
>once|TRBD1|TRBJ1-2|TRBV6-5
CASSYSNRGEVGYTF
>NA|NA|TRBJ2-1|TRBV20-1
CSAYTPQGYEQFF
>NA|NA|TRBJ1-4|TRBV27
CASSSMRQKPKNEKLFF
>NA|NA|TRBJ2-5|TRBV12-3/TRBV12-4
CASSPTSETQYF
>NA|NA|TRBJ2-1|TRBV7-3
CASTQRASSYNEQFF
>few|NA|TRBJ1-2|TRBV29-1
CSVVRGGYGYTF
>NA|NA|TRBJ2-3|TRBV20-1
CSAGLSTPDTQYF